A single sample is the source of the 21 T cell receptor beta chains below, sequenced in a study of blood T cell repertoires in COVID-19. The table came from immunoSEQ multiplex PCR; TCRdb's copy has only in-frame clones and leaves some out. The table lists some 19,000 clones, around 85% of them singletons, with around 60% in the top ten. Sequencing input: peripheral blood. These receptors were collected from a man at least 80 years old with acute or convalescent COVID-19.

The chain carries TRBV2 and TRBJ2-5; TRBD1 agrees at 9 bases. Trimming removed 9 bases from V and 3 bases from J; junction bases left unmatched: 8. The V gene's germline CDR1 is SNHLY and CDR2 FYNNEI. This CDR3 is built from 14 residues. CDR3 residues: CASYRGQREETQYF. DNA for the CDR3: TGTGCCAGTTACAGGGGGCAGAGGGAAGAGACCCAGTACTTC.

This chain joins TRBV10-3 and TRBJ1-5, with 8 bases aligning to TRBD1. V was pared by 3 bases and J by 7 bases, with 5 bases of the junction left unmatched. The germline gives CDR1 ENHRY, CDR2 SYGVKD. This CDR3 comprises 14 residues. The chain's CDR3 is CAISEAGGAQPQHF. CDR3 bases: TGTGCCATCAGTGAAGCAGGGGGCGCCCAGCCCCAGCATTTT.

The chain recombines TRBV7-2 with TRBJ1-3; D possibly corresponds to TRBD1 (6 bases). Germline V gene lookup returns CDR1 SGHTA and CDR2 FQGNSA. This CDR3 is 15 amino acids long. Trimming took 4 bases from V and 1 from J, leaving 11 bases between them. The CDR3 nucleotides read TGTGCCAGCAGCTACAACAGGGTTTCTGGAAACACCATATATTTT. It codes for CASSYNRVSGNTIYF.

The rearrangement joins TRBV7-9 to TRBJ1-1, with a tentative D call TRBD1 (6 bases). This CDR3 is built from 15 residues. Germline V gene lookup returns CDR1 SEHNR and CDR2 FQNEAQ (reference sequence). The V gene lost 5 bases and the J gene lost 4 bases, with 17 bases spanning the gap. The CDR3 sequence is CASSHPFRDITEAFF. The CDR3 DNA sequence: TGTGCCAGCAGCCATCCTTTCAGGGACATCACTGAAGCTTTCTTT.

The CDR3 is CASSLAVGGYNEQFF. CDR3 in DNA: TGTGCCAGCAGCTTAGCGGTGGGGGGGTACAATGAGCAGTTCTTC. The chain has TRBV7-2 and TRBJ2-1; 7 bases are shared with TRBD2. The CDR3 spans 15 residues. The V segment lost 0 bases and the J segment 4 bases; nucleotides outside the gene matches: 3. Germline V gene data show CDR1 as SGHTA and CDR2 as FQGNSA.

This chain links TRBV11-2 with TRBJ2-2, with D maybe TRBD1 (5 bases). Germline V lookup: CDR1 SGHAT, CDR2 FQNNGV. Trimming took 5 bases from V and 3 from J, leaving 10 bases between them. The CDR3 covers 14 residues. DNA of the CDR3: TGTGCCAGCAGCCTAGGACAATACACCGGGGAGCTGTTTTTT. Translating gives CASSLGQYTGELFF.

The CDR3 DNA is TGTGCCAGTAGTAAACAGGGGCCAAGTGAAAAACTGTTTTTT. Protein: CASSKQGPSEKLFF. The chain joins TRBV19 to TRBJ1-4; 7 bases are a match to TRBD1. Germline V CDR1 and CDR2: LNHDA, SQIVND (reference sequence). CDR3 length equals 14 residues. V shed 4 bases, J shed 7 bases, and the junction held 6 bases outside the gene matches.

The chain links TRBV6-5 to TRBJ1-5; D remains ambiguous. Germline CDR1 reads MNHEY; CDR2 reads SVGAGI. Trimming took 2 bases from V and 4 from J, leaving 9 bases between them. This CDR3 is built from 14 residues. The CDR3 region has the DNA TGTGCCAGCAGTTACGACGGGTTTAATCAGCCCCAGCATTTT. Residues: CASSYDGFNQPQHF.

In this sample, this clone turned up once. The chain uses TRBV18 and TRBJ2-7, with no clear D. This CDR3 has 13 amino acids. Germline values: CDR1 KGHSH, CDR2 LQKENI. The V gene lost 3 bases and the J gene lost 6 bases, with 12 bases spanning the gap. CDR3: CASSPSSFGEQYF. CDR3 in DNA: TGTGCCAGCTCACCTAGCTCGTTCGGCGAGCAGTACTTC.

J is TRBJ1-5 and V is TRBV2; 10 bases map to TRBD1. With V trimmed by 8 bases and J by 5 bases, 9 bases remained unmatched. The V gene's germline CDR1 is SNHLY and CDR2 FYNNEI. The CDR3 consists of 15 residues. CDR3 nucleotide sequence: TGTGCCAGCGAGACGGACAGGGGGGGGGATCAGCCCCAGCATTTT. Its protein is CASETDRGGDQPQHF. The complete variable domain, with remaining parts taken from reference TRBV2 and TRBJ1-5, reads EPEVTQTPSHQVTQMGQEVILRCVPISNHLYFYWYRQILGQKVEFLVSFYNNEISEKSEIFDDQFSVERPDGSNFTLKIRSTKLEDSAMYFCASETDRGGDQPQHFGDGTRLSIL.

The chain is built from TRBV5-1 and TRBJ1-6, with D possibly TRBD1 on 5 matching bases. The ends were cut back, 1 base at V and 13 bases at J, with 18 bases in the middle. The CDR3 has 15 amino acids. CDR1 is SGHRS and CDR2 is YFSETQ in the germline V gene. The CDR3 reads CASSLMVGPSAPLHF. Written as DNA, the CDR3 is TGCGCCAGCAGCTTGATGGTGGGGCCGAGCGCCCCCCTCCACTTT.

Only a few counts were recorded for this clone. The CDR3 is CASSRQIGDRVNYGYTF. The CDR3 DNA reads as TGTGCCAGCAGCCGACAAATAGGGGACAGGGTGAACTATGGCTACACCTTC. The V call is TRBV5-4, the J call TRBJ1-2; 9 nucleotides agree with TRBD1. J lost 2 bases, V lost 4 bases, and 12 bases had no gene match. This CDR3 has 17 residues. The germline V gene encodes CDR1 SGHNT and CDR2 YYREEE (reference sequence).

This rearrangement joins TRBV11-1 to TRBJ2-7; 8 bases are a match to TRBD2. The CDR3 extends over 14 amino acids. The germline gives CDR1 SGHAT, CDR2 FQDESV (reference sequence). Trimming cost V 4 bases and J 3 bases; bases outside gene matches: 5. Here the CDR3 DNA reads TGTGCCAGCAGCTCCCGGGGGGGCCACTACGAGCAGTACTTC. As protein: CASSSRGGHYEQYF. Full variable domain (missing parts from reference TRBV11-1 and TRBJ2-7): EAEVAQSPRYKITEKSQAVAFWCDPISGHATLYWYRQILGQGPELLVQFQDESVVDDSQLPKDRFSAERLKGVDSTLKIQPAELGDSAMYLCASSSRGGHYEQYFGPGTRLTVT.

The CDR3 DNA reads as TGTGCCAGCAGTTGGAGGGGCATGTATCAGCCCCAGCATTTT. This encodes CASSWRGMYQPQHF. The V and J genes are TRBV28 and TRBJ1-5; the D gene is possibly TRBD1 (5 bases). Trimming removed 4 bases at V and 5 bases at J, with 12 bases between. Germline V CDR1 and CDR2: MDHEN, SYDVKM. The CDR3 sequence is 14 residues long.

The rearrangement uses TRBV2 and TRBJ2-5; possibly TRBD2 for D (5 bases). V lost 9 bases and J 2 bases, leaving 13 bases between the germline ends. This CDR3 is 13 amino acids long. CDR1 and CDR2 from the germline V gene are SNHLY and FYNNEI. CDR3 sequence (DNA): TGTGCCAGTACTAGTTACGTACAAGAGACCCAGTACTTC. It specifies CASTSYVQETQYF.

The CDR3 DNA sequence: TGTGCCAGCAGCCCTGAAGCGGGGGGGCCGGGCACAGATACGCAGTATTTT. Amino acids: CASSPEAGGPGTDTQYF. The V call is TRBV9, the J call TRBJ2-3; TRBD2 agrees at 10 bases. The J segment lost 1 base and the V segment lost 4 bases, leaving 9 bases of the junction unmatched. The CDR3 runs to 17 residues. Per the germline V gene, CDR1 is SGDLS and CDR2 is YYNGEE.

This clone has only a few counts. The chain recombines TRBV19 with TRBJ1-1; D is ambiguous. The CDR3 loop spans 14 amino acids. V lost 0 bases, J lost 8 bases, and 13 bases lay in between. The V gene's germline CDR1 is LNHDA and CDR2 SQIVND (reference sequence). CDR3 nucleotides: TGTGCCAGTAGTATAGATCGTGGCAGAACCGAAGCTTTCTTT. Translating gives CASSIDRGRTEAFF.

This clone turned up a few times. The J gene is TRBJ1-6, the V gene TRBV11-3; D gene uncertain. V lost 2 bases and J lost 8, with 7 bases in between. The CDR3 is 13 residues long. In germline, CDR1 is SGHNT, CDR2 YENEEA. In DNA form, the CDR3 reads TGTGCCAGCAGCTTATTCCGCGATTCACCCCTCCACTTT. Protein product: CASSLFRDSPLHF. The full variable domain, rest sourced from reference TRBV11-3 and TRBJ1-6, is EAGVVQSPRYKIIEKKQPVAFWCNPISGHNTLYWYLQNLGQGPELLIRYENEEAVDDSQLPKDRFSAERLKGVDSTLKIQPAELGDSAVYLCASSLFRDSPLHFGNGTRLTVT.

The rearrangement uses TRBV5-1 and TRBJ1-1; unclear D gene. The CDR3 totals 14 residues. Germline loops: CDR1 SGHRS, CDR2 YFSETQ. V lost 1 base and J lost 4, with 11 bases in between. The chain's CDR3 is CASSLLSSSTEAFF. CDR3 nucleotide sequence: TGCGCCAGCAGCTTGCTCTCGTCGAGCACTGAAGCTTTCTTT. Filled out from reference TRBV5-1 and TRBJ1-1, the complete variable domain reads KAGVTQTPRYLIKTRGQQVTLSCSPISGHRSVSWYQQTPGQGLQFLFEYFSETQRNKGNFPGRFSGRQFSNSRSEMNVSTLELGDSALYLCASSLLSSSTEAFFGQGTRLTVV.

The chain has TRBV19 and TRBJ1-1; a weak D match, TRBD1 (5 bases). V was pared by 5 bases and J by 5 bases, with 15 bases between. Germline assignment: CDR1 LNHDA and CDR2 SQIVND (reference sequence). This CDR3 contains 14 residues. CDR3 protein: CASSHSGYTTEAFF. CDR3 DNA sequence: TGTGCCAGTAGTCATTCAGGGTATACGACTGAAGCTTTCTTT.

V usage is TRBV7-2 and J usage is TRBJ1-4; unclear D gene. The CDR3 loop spans 15 amino acids. The germline V gene has CDR1 SGHTA and CDR2 FQGNSA. Deletions cut 5 bases from V and 1 base from J, with 11 bases between. CDR3 bases: TGTGCCAGCAGCCCTAGTGTTGGAACTAATGAAAAACTGTTTTTT. Amino acid sequence: CASSPSVGTNEKLFF. The full variable domain, in which reference TRBV7-2 and TRBJ1-4 provide the parts outside the CDR3, is GAGVSQSPSNKVTEKGKDVELRCDPISGHTALYWYRQSLGQGLEFLIYFQGNSAPDKSGLPSDRFSAERTGGSVSTLTIQRTQQEDSAVYLCASSPSVGTNEKLFFGSGTQLSVL.